Shown below are 25 T cell receptor beta chains from a single sample sequenced in a study of T-cell memory formation after mild COVID-19. TCRdb processed the 5' RACE reads anew with MiXCR; each CDR3 protein has one entry. The sample lists about 140,000 distinct CDR3 sequences, under 25% occurring once. The sample comprised PBMCs or a T cell subset sorted from them (not recorded which). The receptors shown here come from an adult woman who had mild COVID-19 (a few samples of this study predate the infection). Cell type and time point are not known.

This clonotype was counted a few times. The chain has TRBV6-5 and TRBJ1-2; D is unclear. Germline V gene sequence: CDR1 MNHEY, CDR2 SVGAGI. This CDR3 contains 13 residues. V gave up 2 bases and J gave up 3 bases, with 7 bases separating them. CDR3 DNA sequence: TGTGCCAGCAGTTACACCCAGTACTATGGCTACACCTTC. Translated: CASSYTQYYGYTF.

The rearrangement links TRBV3-1 to TRBJ2-1; 15 bases align to TRBD2. Germline CDR1 reads LGHDT; CDR2 reads YNNKEL (reference sequence). This CDR3 is 19 amino acids long. V shed 4 bases, J shed 3 bases, and the junction held 10 bases outside the gene matches. This CDR3 reads CASSPEYLGLAGGYNEQFF. CDR3 bases: TGTGCCAGCAGCCCCGAATACTTGGGACTAGCGGGGGGCTACAATGAGCAGTTCTTC.

The CDR3 coding sequence is TGCGCCAGCAGCCAAGCGGGACCCCTGAACACTGAAGCTTTCTTT. Amino acids: CASSQAGPLNTEAFF. The chain recombines TRBV4-3 with TRBJ1-1; a weak D match, TRBD1 (5 bases). The CDR3 length is 15 residues. Trimming removed 1 base from V and 0 bases from J, with 9 bases in between. Germline assignment: CDR1 LGHNA and CDR2 YSLEER.

This clonotype was picked up a small number of times. The V and J genes are TRBV11-2 and TRBJ2-2; 7 bases match TRBD1. The trim removed 6 bases at V and 0 bases at J, leaving 4 bases unmatched. The CDR3 has 15 amino acids. In germline, CDR1 is SGHAT, CDR2 FQNNGV. The CDR3 DNA is TGTGCCAGCAGTCACAGGGGACCGAACACCGGGGAGCTGTTTTTT. This translates into CASSHRGPNTGELFF.

This clonotype was seen a handful of times. The J gene is TRBJ1-4, the V gene TRBV5-6; 8 bases agree with TRBD1. The V segment lost 2 bases and the J segment 4 bases; nucleotides outside the gene matches: 4. Germline loops: CDR1 SGHDT, CDR2 YYEEEE. The CDR3 is made up of 15 amino acids. The chain's CDR3 is CASSFGDRLNEKLFF. For the CDR3, the DNA is TGTGCCAGCAGCTTCGGGGACAGGCTTAATGAAAAACTGTTTTTT. The full variable domain, its missing parts supplied by reference TRBV5-6 and TRBJ1-4, is DAGVTQSPTHLIKTRGQQVTLRCSPKSGHDTVSWYQQALGQGPQFIFQYYEEEERQRGNFPDRFSGHQFPNYSSELNVNALLLGDSALYLCASSFGDRLNEKLFFGSGTQLSVL.

The chain is built from TRBV11-2 and TRBJ2-1; 7 bases are a match to TRBD2. The CDR3 sequence is 14 residues long. Germline CDR1 is SGHAT and CDR2 is FQNNGV. The V and J ends lost 6 bases and 4 bases, in that order; junction bases with no gene match: 6. Here the CDR3 reads CASRSVRGYNEQFF. Here the CDR3 DNA reads TGTGCCAGCAGATCTGTGCGGGGGTACAATGAGCAGTTCTTC. The full variable domain, completed using reference TRBV11-2 and TRBJ2-1, is EAGVAQSPRYKIIEKRQSVAFWCNPISGHATLYWYQQILGQGPKLLIQFQNNGVVDDSQLPKDRFSAERLKGVDSTLKIQPAKLEDSAVYLCASRSVRGYNEQFFGPGTRLTVL.

The J gene is TRBJ2-3, the V gene TRBV19, with 7 bases lining up with TRBD2. Per the germline V gene, CDR1 is LNHDA and CDR2 is SQIVND (reference sequence). The CDR3 runs to 14 residues. V lost 5 bases and J lost 5; bases outside the gene matches: 7. CDR3 loop: CASSSGLGRDTQYF. The CDR3 DNA reads TGTGCCAGTAGTTCCGGACTAGGGCGAGATACGCAGTATTTT.

This clonotype was counted between two and nine times. The chain is built from TRBV29-1 and TRBJ1-3; the D is unclear. Trimming took 6 bases from V and 2 from J, leaving 8 bases between them. This CDR3 region has 12 residues. Germline assignment: CDR1 SQVTM and CDR2 ANQGSEA. The CDR3 nucleotides read TGCAGCGTCCGGACTGCTGGAAACACCATATATTTT. The encoded protein is CSVRTAGNTIYF.

Only a few counts were recorded for this clonotype. CDR3 amino acids: CASSDEWNTEAFF. CDR3 nucleotides: TGTGCCAGCAGTGATGAGTGGAACACTGAAGCTTTCTTT. The rearrangement joins TRBV6-4 to TRBJ1-1; D remains unclear. Trimming cost V 3 bases and J 1 base, with 6 bases left between them. The CDR3 totals 13 residues. Germline V CDR1 and CDR2: MRHNA, SNTAGT.

This chain connects TRBV5-5 to TRBJ1-1; 7 bases map to TRBD1. This CDR3 is built from 15 residues. V lost 1 base to trimming and J lost 2 bases; unmatched junction nucleotides: 5. Germline V gene lookup returns CDR1 SGHKS and CDR2 YYEKEE (reference sequence). CDR3 bases: TGTGCCAGCAGCTTGTCGGCAGGGGGAAACACTGAAGCTTTCTTT. Its protein product is CASSLSAGGNTEAFF.

Only a few counts were recorded for this clonotype. The rearrangement links TRBV5-1 to TRBJ2-1; maybe TRBD2 (5 bases). V lost 4 bases, J lost 8 bases, and 13 bases lay in between. Germline CDR1 SGHRS, CDR2 YFSETQ. This CDR3 comprises 13 residues. The CDR3 here is CASSPGITDEQFF. CDR3 nucleotide sequence: TGCGCCAGCAGCCCGGGAATAACGGATGAGCAGTTCTTC.

V gene TRBV20-1 combines with J gene TRBJ2-5; no clear D. This CDR3 has 13 amino acids. The V end was cut by 3 bases, the J end by 3 bases, with 11 bases between. Germline V lookup: CDR1 DFQATT, CDR2 SNEGSKA (reference sequence). This CDR3 is CSASKTEEETQYF. As DNA, the CDR3 is TGCAGTGCTAGCAAGACGGAAGAAGAGACCCAGTACTTC.

This clonotype occurred a few times. The chain has TRBV3-1 and TRBJ2-7; D remains unclear. Trimming left V 5 bases short and J 4 bases short, with 12 bases between. The CDR3 spans 13 residues. From germline, CDR1 is LGHDT and CDR2 YNNKEL (reference sequence). The CDR3 sequence: CASSFRTVYEQYF. The CDR3 bases are TGTGCCAGCAGCTTTCGGACGGTATACGAGCAGTACTTC.

The V call is TRBV6-2 or TRBV6-3, the J call TRBJ1-5; D might be TRBD1 (6 bases). Germline values: CDR1 MNHEY, CDR2 SVGEGT. Trimming removed 2 bases from V and 9 bases from J, with 17 bases in between. The CDR3 runs to 15 residues. Here the CDR3 reads CASSYAQQGRAPQHF. CDR3 nucleotide sequence: TGTGCCAGCAGTTACGCACAACAGGGCCGCGCGCCCCAGCATTTT.

The chain joins TRBV4-2 to TRBJ2-1, with 9 bases aligning to TRBD2. V was clipped by 1 base and J by 8 bases; unmatched bases: 12. The CDR3 extends over 17 amino acids. CDR1 and CDR2 (germline): LGHNA, YNFKEQ. The CDR3 loop is CASSQAPRGSGSDEQFF. The CDR3, as DNA: TGTGCCAGCAGCCAAGCCCCCCGAGGTAGCGGGAGCGATGAGCAGTTCTTC.

This clonotype was seen a handful of times. The chain recombines TRBV2 with TRBJ1-2, with 12 bases lining up with TRBD1. This CDR3 region has 15 residues. V lost 7 bases, J lost 4 bases, and 7 bases stayed unmatched. CDR1 and CDR2 (germline): SNHLY, FYNNEI. The CDR3, as DNA: TGTGCCAGCAATGCTCCGGGACAGGGGGCCTATGGCTACACCTTC. Translated: CASNAPGQGAYGYTF.

The V gene is TRBV5-1, the J gene TRBJ2-3, with TRBD2 as a possible D gene (5 bases). This CDR3 region has 15 residues. Germline V gene lookup returns CDR1 SGHRS and CDR2 YFSETQ. V was clipped by 3 bases and J by 1 base, with 12 bases between them. The CDR3 loop reads CASSSSSSGTDTQYF. The DNA for the CDR3 is TGCGCCAGCAGCTCCTCGAGTAGCGGCACAGATACGCAGTATTTT. The whole variable domain, filled in from reference TRBV5-1 and TRBJ2-3, reads KAGVTQTPRYLIKTRGQQVTLSCSPISGHRSVSWYQQTPGQGLQFLFEYFSETQRNKGNFPGRFSGRQFSNSRSEMNVSTLELGDSALYLCASSSSSSGTDTQYFGPGTRLTVL.

This clonotype has more than one count but fewer than ten. V is TRBV5-1 and J is TRBJ2-2; TRBD1 is a possible D gene (7 bases). CDR3 length: 16 residues. Germline V CDR1 and CDR2: SGHRS, YFSETQ. The V and J ends lost 4 bases and 5 bases respectively, with 18 bases between them. In DNA form, the CDR3 reads TGCGCCAGCAGCGTCCCTACAGGGGCGGGGACCGGGGAGCTGTTTTTT. Amino acids: CASSVPTGAGTGELFF.

V and J are TRBV2 and TRBJ2-3, with D perhaps matching TRBD1 (5 bases). The ends were cut back, 3 bases at V and 1 base at J, with 17 bases in the middle. The CDR3 covers 17 residues. The germline gives CDR1 SNHLY, CDR2 FYNNEI. The CDR3 protein is CASSDLKPSRGTDTQYF. Written as DNA, the CDR3 is TGTGCCAGCAGTGATCTCAAGCCTTCCAGGGGCACAGATACGCAGTATTTT.

The chain couples TRBV18 to TRBJ2-1, with 9 positions matching TRBD1. Looked up from germline, CDR1 is KGHSH and CDR2 is LQKENI. V was pared by 5 bases and J by 5 bases, with 1 base of the junction left unmatched. This CDR3 contains 13 residues. The CDR3 here is CASSGTGNNEQFF. CDR3 coding DNA: TGTGCCAGCTCAGGGACAGGGAACAATGAGCAGTTCTTC.

This clonotype occurred a few times. V usage is TRBV7-2 and J usage is TRBJ2-7; tentatively, D is TRBD1 or TRBD2 (5 bases each). This CDR3 contains 17 residues. Trimming pared 4 bases from V and 1 base from J, leaving 20 bases between. Germline values: CDR1 SGHTA, CDR2 FQGNSA. CDR3 DNA sequence: TGTGCCAGCAGCTCCGGGGCCCTCCGAAGACTATCCTACGAGCAGTACTTC. This sequence encodes CASSSGALRRLSYEQYF.

The rearrangement uses TRBV12-5 and TRBJ2-5, with D perhaps matching TRBD2 (6 bases). The CDR3 consists of 16 residues. Germline loops: CDR1 LGHNT, CDR2 FRNRAP. Trimming took 1 base from V and 4 from J, leaving 16 bases between them. CDR3 residues: CASGLGSFVGGETQYF. As DNA, the CDR3 is TGTGCTAGTGGTTTGGGCTCTTTTGTGGGAGGAGAGACCCAGTACTTC.

This sequence joins TRBV7-2 and TRBJ2-5; 10 bases match TRBD2. V trimming: 5 bases; J trimming: 2 bases; junction bases outside the gene matches: 11. The CDR3 length is 17 residues. Germline values: CDR1 SGHTA, CDR2 FQGNSA. This CDR3 reads CASSHQPGLARQETQYF. The CDR3 nucleotides are TGTGCCAGCAGCCATCAACCGGGACTAGCGAGACAAGAGACCCAGTACTTC.

This chain connects TRBV7-2 to TRBJ2-2; D unclear. Trimming pared 1 base from V and 7 bases from J, leaving 19 bases between. The CDR3 contains 17 residues. Germline lookup yields CDR1 SGHTA and CDR2 FQGNSA. CDR3 DNA: TGTGCCAGCAGCTTAGTTTTCCCTCGGACCCCCGGCGGGGAGCTGTTTTTT. It yields the protein CASSLVFPRTPGGELFF. The full variable domain, completed using reference TRBV7-2 and TRBJ2-2, is GAGVSQSPSNKVTEKGKDVELRCDPISGHTALYWYRQSLGQGLEFLIYFQGNSAPDKSGLPSDRFSAERTGGSVSTLTIQRTQQEDSAVYLCASSLVFPRTPGGELFFGEGSRLTVL.

This clonotype was detected a few times. V gene TRBV28 combines with J gene TRBJ1-1; D gene unclear. CDR3 length: 13 amino acids. Deletions cut 7 bases from V and 5 bases from J, with 14 bases between. CDR1 is MDHEN, CDR2 SYDVKM, per germline. The CDR3 nucleotides are TGTGCCAGCACCGCCCCGGCGGGGACTGAAGCTTTCTTT. This codes for CASTAPAGTEAFF.